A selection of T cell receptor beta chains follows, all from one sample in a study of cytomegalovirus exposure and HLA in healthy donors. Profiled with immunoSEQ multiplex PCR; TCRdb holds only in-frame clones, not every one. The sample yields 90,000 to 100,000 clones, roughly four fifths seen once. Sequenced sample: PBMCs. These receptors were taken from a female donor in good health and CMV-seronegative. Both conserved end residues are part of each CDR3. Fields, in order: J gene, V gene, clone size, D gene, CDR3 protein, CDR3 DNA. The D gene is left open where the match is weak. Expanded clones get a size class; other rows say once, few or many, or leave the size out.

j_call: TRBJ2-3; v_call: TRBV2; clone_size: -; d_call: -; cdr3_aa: CASTRRGGTDTQYF; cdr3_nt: TGTGCCAGCACCCGAAGAGGGGGAACAGATACGCAGTATTTT
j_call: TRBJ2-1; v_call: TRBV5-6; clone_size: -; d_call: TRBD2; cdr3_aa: CASSLASTSGSFDEQFF; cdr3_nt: TGTGCCAGCAGCTTAGCCTCTACTAGCGGGAGTTTCGATGAGCAGTTCTTC
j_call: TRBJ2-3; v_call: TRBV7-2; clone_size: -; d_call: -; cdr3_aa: CASSLQFGTDTQYF; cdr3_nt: TGTGCCAGCAGCTTACAATTCGGTACAGATACGCAGTATTTT
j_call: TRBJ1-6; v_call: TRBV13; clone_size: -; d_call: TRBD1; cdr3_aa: CASSKEGAGSPLHF; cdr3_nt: TGTGCCAGCAGCAAGGAGGGGGCGGGTTCACCCCTCCACTTT
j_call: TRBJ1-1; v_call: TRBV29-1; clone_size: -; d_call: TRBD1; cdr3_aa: CSVDRERTEAFF; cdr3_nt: TGCAGCGTAGACAGGGAGCGGACTGAAGCTTTCTTT
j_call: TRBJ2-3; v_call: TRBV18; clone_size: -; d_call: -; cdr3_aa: CASSPEAPLWAQYF; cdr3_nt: TGTGCCAGCTCACCAGAGGCACCTTTGTGGGCGCAGTATTTT
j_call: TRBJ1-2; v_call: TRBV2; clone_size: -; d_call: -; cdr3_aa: CASSGGTYGYTF; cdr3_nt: TGTGCCAGCAGCGGAGGCACTTATGGCTACACCTTC
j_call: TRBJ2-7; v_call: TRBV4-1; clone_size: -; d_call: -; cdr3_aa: CASRGGAINEQYF; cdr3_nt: TGCGCCAGCAGAGGTGGGGCGATCAACGAGCAGTACTTC
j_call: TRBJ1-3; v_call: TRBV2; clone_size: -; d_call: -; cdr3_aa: CASIVSGNTIYF; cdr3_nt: TGTGCCAGCATCGTCTCTGGAAACACCATATATTTT
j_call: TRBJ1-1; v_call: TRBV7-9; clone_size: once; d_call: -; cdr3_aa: CSSSSPGFPLNTEAFF; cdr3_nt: TGTTCCAGCAGCTCTCCGGGATTCCCTTTGAACACTGAAGCTTTCTTT
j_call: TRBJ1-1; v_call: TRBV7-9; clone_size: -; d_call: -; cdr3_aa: CASSRSVTGNTEAFF; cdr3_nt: TGTGCCAGCAGCCGTTCTGTTACAGGAAACACTGAAGCTTTCTTT
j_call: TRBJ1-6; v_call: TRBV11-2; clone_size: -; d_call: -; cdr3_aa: CASSLRGGSEYSPLHF; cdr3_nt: TGTGCCAGCAGCCTCCGGGGGGGATCAGAATATTCACCCCTCCACTTT
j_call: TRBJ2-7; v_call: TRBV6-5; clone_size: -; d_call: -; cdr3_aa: CASSYMPGTYEQYF; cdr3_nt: TGTGCCAGCAGTTATATGCCGGGGACCTACGAGCAGTACTTC
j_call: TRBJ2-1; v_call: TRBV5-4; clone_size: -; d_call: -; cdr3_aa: CASSFRDNEQFF; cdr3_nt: TGTGCCAGCAGCTTCCGGGACAATGAGCAGTTCTTC
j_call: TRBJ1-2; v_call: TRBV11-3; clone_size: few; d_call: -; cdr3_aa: CASSSFRSDGYTF; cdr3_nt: TGTGCCAGCAGCTCCTTTCGGTCGGATGGCTACACCTTC
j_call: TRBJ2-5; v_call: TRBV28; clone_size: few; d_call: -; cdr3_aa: CASSLGGAVGQETQYF; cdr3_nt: TGTGCCAGCAGTTTAGGGGGGGCAGTGGGCCAAGAGACCCAGTACTTC
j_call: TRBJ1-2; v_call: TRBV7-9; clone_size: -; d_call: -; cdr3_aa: CASSLTSGEGDYGYTF; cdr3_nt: TGTGCCAGCAGCTTAACATCAGGCGAGGGGGACTATGGCTACACCTTC
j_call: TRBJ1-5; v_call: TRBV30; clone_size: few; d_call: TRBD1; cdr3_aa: CAWGPGTAGQPQHF; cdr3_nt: TGTGCCTGGGGACCAGGGACAGCCGGTCAGCCCCAGCATTTT
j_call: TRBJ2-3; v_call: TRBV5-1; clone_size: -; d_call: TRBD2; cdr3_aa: CASSGRTSGQDTQYF; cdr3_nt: TGCGCCAGCAGCGGACGGACTAGCGGGCAAGATACGCAGTATTTT
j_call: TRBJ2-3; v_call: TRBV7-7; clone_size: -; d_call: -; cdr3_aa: CASSRTGASTDTQYF; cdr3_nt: TGTGCTAGCAGCCGGACTGGTGCTAGCACAGATACGCAGTATTTT
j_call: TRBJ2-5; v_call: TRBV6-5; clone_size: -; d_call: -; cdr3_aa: CASSYSYRQETQYF; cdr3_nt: TGTGCCAGCAGTTACTCGTACCGGCAAGAGACCCAGTACTTC
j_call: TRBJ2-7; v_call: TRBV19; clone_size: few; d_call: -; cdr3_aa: CASTRNLRSYEQYF; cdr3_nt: TGTGCCAGTACGCGGAATCTCCGGTCCTACGAGCAGTACTTC
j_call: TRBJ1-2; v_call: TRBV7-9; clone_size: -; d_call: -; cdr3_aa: CASSPLQGRSYGYTF; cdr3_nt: TGTGCCAGCAGCCCCCTTCAGGGGCGCAGCTATGGCTACACCTTC
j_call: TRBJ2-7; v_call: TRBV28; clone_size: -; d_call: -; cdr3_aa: CASSLGRLYEQYF; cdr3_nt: TGTGCCAGCAGTTTGGGCAGATTGTACGAGCAGTACTTC
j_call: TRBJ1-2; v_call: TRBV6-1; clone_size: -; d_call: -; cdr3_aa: CASSGRGGDYYGYTF; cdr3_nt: TGTGCCAGCAGTGGCCGGGGAGGGGACTACTATGGCTACACCTTC
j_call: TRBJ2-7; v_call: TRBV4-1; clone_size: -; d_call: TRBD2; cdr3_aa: CASSQEAAGRGGEEQYF; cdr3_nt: TGCGCCAGCAGCCAAGAAGCGGCCGGGCGGGGGGGAGAGGAGCAGTACTTC
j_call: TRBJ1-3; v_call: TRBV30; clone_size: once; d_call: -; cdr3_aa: CAWSVVENTIYF; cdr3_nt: TGTGCCTGGAGTGTAGTAGAAAACACCATATATTTT
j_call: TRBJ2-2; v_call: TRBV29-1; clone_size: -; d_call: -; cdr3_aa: CSLGRRGMGGELFF; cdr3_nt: TGCAGTCTTGGGAGACGGGGTATGGGCGGGGAGCTGTTTTTT
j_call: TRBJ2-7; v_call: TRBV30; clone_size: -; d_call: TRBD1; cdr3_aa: CAWSVRGTGGREQYF; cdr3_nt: TGTGCCTGGAGTGTACGAGGGACAGGGGGGAGAGAGCAGTACTTC
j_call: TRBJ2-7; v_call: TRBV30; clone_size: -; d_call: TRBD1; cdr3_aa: CATSDTGGSYEQYF; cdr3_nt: TGTGCAACAAGCGATACAGGGGGCTCTTACGAGCAGTACTTC
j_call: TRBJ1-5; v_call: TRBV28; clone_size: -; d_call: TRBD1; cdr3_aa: CASRIGTGENQPQHF; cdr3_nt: TGTGCCAGCAGAATAGGGACAGGGGAAAATCAGCCCCAGCATTTT
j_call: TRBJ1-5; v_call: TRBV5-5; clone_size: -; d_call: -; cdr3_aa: CASSDDPSSNQPQHF; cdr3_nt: TGTGCCAGCAGCGATGATCCGAGTAGCAATCAGCCCCAGCATTTT
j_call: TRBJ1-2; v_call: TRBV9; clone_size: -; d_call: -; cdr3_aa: CASSPSSPGPSPDGYTF; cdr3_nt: TGTGCCAGCAGCCCCTCATCGCCAGGCCCGAGTCCCGATGGCTACACCTTC
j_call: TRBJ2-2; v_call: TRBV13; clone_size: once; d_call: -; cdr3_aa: CASAVGGNTGELFF; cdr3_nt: TGTGCCAGCGCTGTGGGGGGGAACACCGGGGAGCTGTTTTTT
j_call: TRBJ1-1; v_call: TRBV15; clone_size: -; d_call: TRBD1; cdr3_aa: CATSTERTGVGYTEAFF; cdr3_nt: TGTGCCACCAGCACAGAACGGACAGGGGTTGGTTACACTGAAGCTTTCTTT
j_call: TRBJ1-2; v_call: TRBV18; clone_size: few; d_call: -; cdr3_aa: CASSPAGNYGYTF; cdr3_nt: TGTGCCAGCTCACCAGCCGGGAACTATGGCTACACCTTC
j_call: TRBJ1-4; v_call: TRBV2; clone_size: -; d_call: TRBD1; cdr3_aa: CASRPGQGGEKLFF; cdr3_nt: TGTGCCAGCCGTCCGGGACAGGGGGGTGAAAAACTGTTTTTT
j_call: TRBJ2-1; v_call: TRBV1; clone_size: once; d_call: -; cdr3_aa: CTSSQAKHNEQFF; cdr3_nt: TGCACCAGCAGCCAAGCCAAGCACAATGAGCAGTTCTTC
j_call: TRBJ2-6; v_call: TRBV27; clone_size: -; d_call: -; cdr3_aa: CASSLRWGAGANVLTF; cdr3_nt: TGTGCCAGCAGTTTGCGGTGGGGCGCTGGGGCCAACGTCCTGACTTTC
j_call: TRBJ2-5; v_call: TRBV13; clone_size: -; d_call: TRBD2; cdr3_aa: CASSSSGGVGETQYF; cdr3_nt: TGTGCCAGCAGCAGTAGCGGGGGGGTGGGAGAGACCCAGTACTTC
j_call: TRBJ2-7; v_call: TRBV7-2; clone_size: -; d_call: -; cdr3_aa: CASSLSRQVAAQQYF; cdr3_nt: TGTGCCAGCAGCTTATCGAGACAGGTGGCTGCCCAGCAGTACTTC
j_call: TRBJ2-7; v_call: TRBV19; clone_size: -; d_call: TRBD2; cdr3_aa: CASRFLAGGSYEQYF; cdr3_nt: TGTGCCAGTCGGTTTCTGGCGGGGGGATCCTACGAGCAGTACTTC
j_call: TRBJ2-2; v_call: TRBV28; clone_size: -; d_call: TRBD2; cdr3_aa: CASSLREGRHTGELFF; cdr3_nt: TGTGCCAGCAGTTTACGGGAGGGCCGTCACACCGGGGAGCTGTTTTTT
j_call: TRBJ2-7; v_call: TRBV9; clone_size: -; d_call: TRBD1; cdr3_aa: CASSVGQGATYEQYF; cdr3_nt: TGTGCCAGCAGCGTAGGACAGGGGGCCACCTACGAGCAGTACTTC
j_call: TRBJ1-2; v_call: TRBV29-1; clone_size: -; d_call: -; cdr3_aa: CSVEVALKGGYTF; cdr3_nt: TGCAGCGTTGAAGTTGCCCTCAAGGGGGGCTACACCTTC
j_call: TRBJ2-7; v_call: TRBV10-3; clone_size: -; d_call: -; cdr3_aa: CAISEAGEQYF; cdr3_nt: TGTGCCATCAGTGAGGCCGGCGAGCAGTACTTC
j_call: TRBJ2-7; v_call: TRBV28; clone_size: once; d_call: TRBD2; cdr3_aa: CASSFFGTSGGYEQYF; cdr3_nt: TGTGCCAGCAGTTTCTTCGGGACTAGCGGGGGGTACGAGCAGTACTTC
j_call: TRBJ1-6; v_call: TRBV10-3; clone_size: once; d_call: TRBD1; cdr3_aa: CATSWDRPLGNSPLHF; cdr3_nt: TGTGCCACGAGCTGGGACAGGCCGCTAGGTAATTCACCCCTCCACTTT
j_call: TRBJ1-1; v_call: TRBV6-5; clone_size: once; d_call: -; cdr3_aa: CASSSPILGTEAFF; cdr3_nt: TGTGCCAGCAGTTCTCCTATCCTTGGCACTGAAGCTTTCTTT
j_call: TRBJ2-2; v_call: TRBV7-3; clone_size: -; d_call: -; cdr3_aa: CASSSPGDTGELFF; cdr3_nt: TGTGCCAGCAGCTCCCCGGGAGACACCGGGGAGCTGTTTTTT
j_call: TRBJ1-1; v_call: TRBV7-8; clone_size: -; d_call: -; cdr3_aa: CASSRFGLEAFF; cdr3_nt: TGTGCCAGCAGCCGGTTTGGTTTGGAAGCTTTCTTT
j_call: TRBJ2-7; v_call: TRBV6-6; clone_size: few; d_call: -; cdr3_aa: CASSWERLGAYEQYF; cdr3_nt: TGTGCCAGCAGTTGGGAAAGACTAGGGGCCTACGAGCAGTACTTC
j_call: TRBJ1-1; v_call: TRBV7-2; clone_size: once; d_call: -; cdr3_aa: CASSLAFGVSAFF; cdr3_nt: TGTGCCAGCAGCTTAGCGTTCGGGGTGTCTGCTTTCTTT
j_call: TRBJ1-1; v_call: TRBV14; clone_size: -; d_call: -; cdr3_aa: CASSHRGMNTEAFF; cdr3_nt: TGTGCCAGCAGCCACAGGGGTATGAACACTGAAGCTTTCTTT
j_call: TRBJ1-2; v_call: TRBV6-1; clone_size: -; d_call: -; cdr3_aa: CASSNSGTNYGYTF; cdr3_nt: TGTGCCAGCAGTAACTCCGGGACAAACTATGGCTACACCTTC
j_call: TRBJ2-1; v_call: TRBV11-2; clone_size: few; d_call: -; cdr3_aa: CASSLDNRVHNEQFF; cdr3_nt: TGTGCCAGCAGCTTAGATAACAGGGTCCACAATGAGCAGTTCTTC
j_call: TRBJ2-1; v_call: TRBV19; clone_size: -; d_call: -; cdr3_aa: CASSPPQGYYNEQFF; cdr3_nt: TGTGCCAGTAGTCCCCCGCAGGGGTATTACAATGAGCAGTTCTTC